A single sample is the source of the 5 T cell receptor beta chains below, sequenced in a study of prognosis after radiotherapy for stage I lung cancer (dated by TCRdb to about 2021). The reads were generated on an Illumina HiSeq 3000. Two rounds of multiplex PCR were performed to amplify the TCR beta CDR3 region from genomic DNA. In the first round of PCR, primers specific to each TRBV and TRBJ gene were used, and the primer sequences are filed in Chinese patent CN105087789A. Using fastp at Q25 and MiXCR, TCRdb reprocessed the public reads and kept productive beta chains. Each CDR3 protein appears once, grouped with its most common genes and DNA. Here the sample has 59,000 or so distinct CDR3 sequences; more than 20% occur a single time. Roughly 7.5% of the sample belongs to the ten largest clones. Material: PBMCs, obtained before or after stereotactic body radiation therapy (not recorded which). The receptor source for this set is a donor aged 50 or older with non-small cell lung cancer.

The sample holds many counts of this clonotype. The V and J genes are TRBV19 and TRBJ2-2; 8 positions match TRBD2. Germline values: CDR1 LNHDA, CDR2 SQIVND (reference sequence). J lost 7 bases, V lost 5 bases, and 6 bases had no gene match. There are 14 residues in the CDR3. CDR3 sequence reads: CASSVGGALGELFF. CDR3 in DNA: TGTGCCAGTAGTGTCGGGGGGGCCCTCGGGGAGCTGTTTTTT. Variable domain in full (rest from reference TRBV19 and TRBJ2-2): DGGITQSPKYLFRKEGQNVTLSCEQNLNHDAMYWYRQDPGQGLRLIYYSQIVNDFQKGDIAEGYSVSREKKESFPLTVTSAQKNPTAFYLCASSVGGALGELFFGEGSRLTVL.

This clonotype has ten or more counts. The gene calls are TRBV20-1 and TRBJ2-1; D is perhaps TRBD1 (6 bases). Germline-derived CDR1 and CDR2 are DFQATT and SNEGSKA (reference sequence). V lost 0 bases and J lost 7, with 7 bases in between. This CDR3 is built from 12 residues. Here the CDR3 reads CSAREGTNEQFF. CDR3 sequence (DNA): TGCAGTGCTAGAGAGGGGACAAATGAGCAGTTCTTC.

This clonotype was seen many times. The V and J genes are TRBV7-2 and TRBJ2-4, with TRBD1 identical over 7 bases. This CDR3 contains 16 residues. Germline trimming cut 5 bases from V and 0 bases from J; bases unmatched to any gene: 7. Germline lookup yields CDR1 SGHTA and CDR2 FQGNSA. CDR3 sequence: CASSLRQGLAKNIQYF. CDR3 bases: TGTGCCAGCAGCCTGAGACAGGGATTAGCCAAAAACATTCAGTACTTC.

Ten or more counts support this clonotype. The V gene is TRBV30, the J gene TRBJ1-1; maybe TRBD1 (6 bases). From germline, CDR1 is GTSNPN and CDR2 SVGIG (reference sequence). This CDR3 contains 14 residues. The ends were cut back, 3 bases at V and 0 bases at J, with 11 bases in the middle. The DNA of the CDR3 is TGTGCCTGGAGCCTCGGACAGATGAACACTGAAGCTTTCTTT. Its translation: CAWSLGQMNTEAFF.

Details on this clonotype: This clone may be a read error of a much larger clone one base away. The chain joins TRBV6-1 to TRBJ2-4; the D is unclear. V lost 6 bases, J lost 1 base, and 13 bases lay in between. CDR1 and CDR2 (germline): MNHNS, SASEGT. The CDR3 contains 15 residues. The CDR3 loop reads CASSTLLWAKNIQYF. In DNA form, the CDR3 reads TGTGCCAGCAGCACCCTCCTGTGGGCCAAAAACATTCAGTACTTC.